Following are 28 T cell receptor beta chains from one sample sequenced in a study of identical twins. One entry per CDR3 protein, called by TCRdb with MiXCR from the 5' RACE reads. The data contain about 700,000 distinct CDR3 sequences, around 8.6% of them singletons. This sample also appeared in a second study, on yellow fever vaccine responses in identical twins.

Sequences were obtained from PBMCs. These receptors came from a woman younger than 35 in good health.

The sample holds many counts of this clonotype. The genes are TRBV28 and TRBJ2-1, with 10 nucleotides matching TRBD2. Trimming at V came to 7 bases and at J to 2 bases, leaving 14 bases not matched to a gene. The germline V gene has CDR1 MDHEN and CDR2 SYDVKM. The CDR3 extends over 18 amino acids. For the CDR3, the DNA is TGTGCCAGCACCATTAGGGGAGCGGGGGGGTTCCCCTACAATGAGCAGTTCTTC. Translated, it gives CASTIRGAGGFPYNEQFF.

The CDR3 spells CASSYPIGGGSSYEQYF. CDR3 nucleotides: TGTGCCAGCAGTTACCCCATTGGAGGCGGTAGCTCCTACGAGCAGTACTTC. The chain joins TRBV6-2 or TRBV6-3 to TRBJ2-7; maybe TRBD2 (5 bases). Germline assignment: CDR1 MNHEY and CDR2 SVGEGT. Trimming took off 2 bases at V and 0 bases at J, with 17 bases between the two ends. This CDR3 contains 17 residues.

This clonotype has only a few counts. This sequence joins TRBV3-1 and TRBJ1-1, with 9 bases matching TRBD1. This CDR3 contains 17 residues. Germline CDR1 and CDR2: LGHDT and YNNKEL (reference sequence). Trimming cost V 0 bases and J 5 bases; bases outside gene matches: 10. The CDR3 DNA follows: TGTGCCAGCAGCCAAGATTTAGGGACAGGGTTAAGGACTGAAGCTTTCTTT. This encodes CASSQDLGTGLRTEAFF.

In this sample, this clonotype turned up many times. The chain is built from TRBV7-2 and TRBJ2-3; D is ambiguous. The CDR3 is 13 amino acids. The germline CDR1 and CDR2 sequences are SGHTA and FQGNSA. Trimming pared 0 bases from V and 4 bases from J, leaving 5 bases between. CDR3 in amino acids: CASSLAASDTQYF. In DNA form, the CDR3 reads TGTGCCAGCAGCTTAGCGGCCTCAGATACGCAGTATTTT.

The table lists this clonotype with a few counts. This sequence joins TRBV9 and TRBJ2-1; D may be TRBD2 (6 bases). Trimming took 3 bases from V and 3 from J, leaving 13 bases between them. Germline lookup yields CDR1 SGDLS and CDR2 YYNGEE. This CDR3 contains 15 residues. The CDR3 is CASSARGSLYNEQFF. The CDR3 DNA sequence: TGTGCCAGCAGCGCGCGGGGTAGCCTCTACAATGAGCAGTTCTTC.

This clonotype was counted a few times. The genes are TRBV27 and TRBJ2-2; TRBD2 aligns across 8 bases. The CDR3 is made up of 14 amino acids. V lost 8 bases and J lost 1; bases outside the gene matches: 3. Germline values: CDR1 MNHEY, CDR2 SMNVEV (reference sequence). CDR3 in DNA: TGTGCCAGCTCGGGGGGGAGGAACACCGGGGAGCTGTTTTTT. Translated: CASSGGRNTGELFF.

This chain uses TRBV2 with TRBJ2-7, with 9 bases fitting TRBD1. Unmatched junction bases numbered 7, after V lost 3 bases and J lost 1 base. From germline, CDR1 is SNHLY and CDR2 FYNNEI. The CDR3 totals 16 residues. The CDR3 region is CASSEGQGSGSYEQYF. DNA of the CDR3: TGTGCCAGCAGTGAGGGACAGGGTTCGGGATCCTACGAGCAGTACTTC.

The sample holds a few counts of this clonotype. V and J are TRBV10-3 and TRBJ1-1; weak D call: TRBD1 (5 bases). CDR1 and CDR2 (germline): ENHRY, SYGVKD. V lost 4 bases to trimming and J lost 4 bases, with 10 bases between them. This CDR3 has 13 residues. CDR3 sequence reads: CAISGRDGTEAFF. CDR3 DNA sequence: TGTGCCATCAGTGGCAGGGATGGCACTGAAGCTTTCTTT.

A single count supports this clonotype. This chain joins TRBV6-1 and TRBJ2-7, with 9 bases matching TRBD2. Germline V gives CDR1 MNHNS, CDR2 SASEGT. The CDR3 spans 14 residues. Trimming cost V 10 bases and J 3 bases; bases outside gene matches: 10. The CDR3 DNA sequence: TGTGCCACCACGAGCGGGGGGCCCCTCTACGAGCAGTACTTC. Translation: CATTSGGPLYEQYF.

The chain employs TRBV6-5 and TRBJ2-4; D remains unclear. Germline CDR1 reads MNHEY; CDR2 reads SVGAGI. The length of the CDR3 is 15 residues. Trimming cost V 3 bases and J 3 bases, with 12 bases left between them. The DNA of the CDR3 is TGTGCCAGCAGTTATCGTGGTCTTAACAAAAACATTCAGTACTTC. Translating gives CASSYRGLNKNIQYF.

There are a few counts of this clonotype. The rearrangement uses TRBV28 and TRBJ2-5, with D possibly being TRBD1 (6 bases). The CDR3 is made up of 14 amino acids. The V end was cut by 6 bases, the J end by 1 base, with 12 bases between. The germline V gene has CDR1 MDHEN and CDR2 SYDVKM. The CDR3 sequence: CASRDSGVQETQYF. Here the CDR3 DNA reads TGTGCCAGCAGAGATTCAGGGGTCCAAGAGACCCAGTACTTC.

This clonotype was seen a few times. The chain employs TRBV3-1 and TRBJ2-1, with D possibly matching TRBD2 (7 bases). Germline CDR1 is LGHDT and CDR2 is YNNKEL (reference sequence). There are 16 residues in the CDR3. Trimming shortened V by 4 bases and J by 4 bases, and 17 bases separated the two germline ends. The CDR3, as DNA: TGTGCCAGCAGCCCCGTTGGCGGGGGCCGTTACAATGAGCAGTTCTTC. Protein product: CASSPVGGGRYNEQFF.

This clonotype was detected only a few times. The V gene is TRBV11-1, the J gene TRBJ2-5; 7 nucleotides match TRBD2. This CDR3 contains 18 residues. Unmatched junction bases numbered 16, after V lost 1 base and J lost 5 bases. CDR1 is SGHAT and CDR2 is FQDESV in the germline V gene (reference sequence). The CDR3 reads CASSLGGGSNKEKETQYF. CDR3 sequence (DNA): TGTGCCAGCAGCTTAGGTGGCGGGAGTAATAAGGAGAAGGAGACCCAGTACTTC.

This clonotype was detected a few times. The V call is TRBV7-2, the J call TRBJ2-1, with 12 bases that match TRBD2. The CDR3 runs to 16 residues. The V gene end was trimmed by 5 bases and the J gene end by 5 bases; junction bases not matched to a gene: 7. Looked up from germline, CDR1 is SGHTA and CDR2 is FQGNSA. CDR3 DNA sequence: TGTGCCAGCAGCCGCTCTAGCGGGGGGGGCGACAATGAGCAGTTCTTC. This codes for CASSRSSGGGDNEQFF.

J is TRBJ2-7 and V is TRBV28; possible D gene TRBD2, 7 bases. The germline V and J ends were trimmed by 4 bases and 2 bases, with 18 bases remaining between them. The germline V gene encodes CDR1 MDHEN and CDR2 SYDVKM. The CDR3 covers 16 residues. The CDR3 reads CASSYSVAGATYEQYF. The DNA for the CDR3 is TGTGCCAGCAGTTACTCGGTGGCGGGGGCAACCTACGAGCAGTACTTC.

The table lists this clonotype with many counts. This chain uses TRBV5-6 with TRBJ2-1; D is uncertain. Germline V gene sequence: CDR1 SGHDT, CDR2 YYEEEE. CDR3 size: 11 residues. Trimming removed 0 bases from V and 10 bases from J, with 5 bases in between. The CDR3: CASSLGPEQFF. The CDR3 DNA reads TGTGCCAGCAGCTTGGGACCCGAGCAGTTCTTC.

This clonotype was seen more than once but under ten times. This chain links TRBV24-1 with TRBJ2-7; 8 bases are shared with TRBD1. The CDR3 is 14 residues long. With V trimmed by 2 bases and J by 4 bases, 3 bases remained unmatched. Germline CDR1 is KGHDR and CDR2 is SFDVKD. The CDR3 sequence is CATSDSNRGYEQYF. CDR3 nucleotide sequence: TGTGCCACCAGTGATTCGAACAGGGGGTACGAGCAGTACTTC.

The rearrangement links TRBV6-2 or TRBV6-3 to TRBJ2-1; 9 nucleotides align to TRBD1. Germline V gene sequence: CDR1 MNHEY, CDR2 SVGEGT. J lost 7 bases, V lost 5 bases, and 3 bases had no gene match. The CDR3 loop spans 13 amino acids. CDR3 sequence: CASSRQGGNEQFF. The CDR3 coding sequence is TGTGCCAGCAGTCGACAGGGGGGGAATGAGCAGTTCTTC.

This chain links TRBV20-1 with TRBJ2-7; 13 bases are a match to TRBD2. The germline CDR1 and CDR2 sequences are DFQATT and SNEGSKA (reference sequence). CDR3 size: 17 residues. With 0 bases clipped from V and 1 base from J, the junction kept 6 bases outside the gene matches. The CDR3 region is CSARDPGLAGQSYEQYF. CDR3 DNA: TGCAGTGCTAGAGATCCGGGACTAGCGGGGCAATCCTACGAGCAGTACTTC.

The CDR3 bases are TGTGCCAGCAGTTACGGGGGATTGGGAGAGACCCAGTACTTC. Encoded protein: CASSYGGLGETQYF. The rearrangement uses TRBV6-2 or TRBV6-3 and TRBJ2-5, with D perhaps matching TRBD1 or TRBD2 (5 bases each). The CDR3 extends over 14 amino acids. V shed 2 bases and J shed 4 bases, with 11 bases lying between them. The germline CDR1 and CDR2 sequences are MNHEY and SVGEGT.

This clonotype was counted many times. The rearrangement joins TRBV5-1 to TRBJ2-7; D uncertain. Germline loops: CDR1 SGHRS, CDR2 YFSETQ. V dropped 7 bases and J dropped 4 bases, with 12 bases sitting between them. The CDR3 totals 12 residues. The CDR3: CASGPDGYEQYF. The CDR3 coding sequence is TGCGCCAGCGGCCCGGACGGATACGAGCAGTACTTC.

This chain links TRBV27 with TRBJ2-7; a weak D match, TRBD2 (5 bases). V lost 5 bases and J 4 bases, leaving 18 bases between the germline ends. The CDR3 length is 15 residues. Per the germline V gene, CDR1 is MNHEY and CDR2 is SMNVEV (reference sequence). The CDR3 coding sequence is TGTGCCAGCAGTCCCCCCGGTGGGAGTGGGTACGAGCAGTACTTC. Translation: CASSPPGGSGYEQYF.

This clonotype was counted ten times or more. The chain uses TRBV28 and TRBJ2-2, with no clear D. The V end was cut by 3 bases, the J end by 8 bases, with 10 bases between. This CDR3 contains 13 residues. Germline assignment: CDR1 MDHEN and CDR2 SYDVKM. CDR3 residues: CASSFPMGGELFF. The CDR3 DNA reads TGTGCCAGCAGTTTCCCAATGGGGGGGGAGCTGTTTTTT.

CDR3 DNA: TGTGCCAGCTGCTTTGGTGGAGCCGGGGAGCTGTTTTTT. The encoded protein is CASCFGGAGELFF. The V gene is TRBV2, the J gene TRBJ2-2; D is unclear. This CDR3 is 13 amino acids long. Per the germline V gene, CDR1 is SNHLY and CDR2 is FYNNEI. Trimming cost V 8 bases and J 6 bases, with 13 bases left between them.

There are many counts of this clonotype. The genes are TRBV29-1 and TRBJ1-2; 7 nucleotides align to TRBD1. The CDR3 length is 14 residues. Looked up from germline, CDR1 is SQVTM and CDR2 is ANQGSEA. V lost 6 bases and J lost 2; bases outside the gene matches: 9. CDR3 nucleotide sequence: TGCAGCGTGGCACGGGGACAGTTAAACTATGGCTACACCTTC. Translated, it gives CSVARGQLNYGYTF.

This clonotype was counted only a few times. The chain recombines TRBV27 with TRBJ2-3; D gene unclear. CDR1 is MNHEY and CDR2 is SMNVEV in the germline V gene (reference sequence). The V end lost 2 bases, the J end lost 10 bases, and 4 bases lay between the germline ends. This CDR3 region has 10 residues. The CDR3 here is CASSLIPQYF. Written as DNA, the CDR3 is TGTGCCAGCAGTTTAATCCCGCAGTATTTT.

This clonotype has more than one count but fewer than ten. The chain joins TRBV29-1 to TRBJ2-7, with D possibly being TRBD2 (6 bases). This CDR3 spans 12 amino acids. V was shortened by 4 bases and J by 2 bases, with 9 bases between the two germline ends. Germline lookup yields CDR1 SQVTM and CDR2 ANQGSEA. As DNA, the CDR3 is TGCAGCGTTGTGGCGGGGCCCTACGAGCAGTACTTC. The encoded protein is CSVVAGPYEQYF.

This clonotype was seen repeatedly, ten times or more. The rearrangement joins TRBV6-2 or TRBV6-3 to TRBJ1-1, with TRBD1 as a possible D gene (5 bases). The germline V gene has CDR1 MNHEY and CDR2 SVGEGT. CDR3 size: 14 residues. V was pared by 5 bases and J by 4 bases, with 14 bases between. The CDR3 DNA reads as TGTGCCAGCAGTGTGTCAGGGACCGGCACTGAAGCTTTCTTT. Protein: CASSVSGTGTEAFF.